The source of this T cell receptor beta chain is a study of cytomegalovirus exposure and HLA in healthy donors. Study-wide points: Despite most TCR sequences being rare, some public TCRs occurred in many donors.

Comments on this clone: The antigen is undetermined.

This PCR relied on a set of 60 Vbeta primers and 13 Jbeta primers. Profiling relied on immunoSEQ multiplex PCR, and the TCRdb table lists in-frame clones only, not all of them. This sample has 60,000 to 80,000 clones, with about 78% found just once. Specimen: PBMCs. The sequence came from a girl under 18 in good health and CMV-seropositive.

Written as DNA, the CDR3 is TGTGCCAGCGGAAGACACCTAAATCAGCCCCAGCATTTT. Its translation: CASGRHLNQPQHF. The V call is TRBV28, the J call TRBJ1-5; D remains ambiguous. CDR3 length equals 13 residues. Trimming left V 8 bases short and J 4 bases short, with 12 bases between. Germline V CDR1 and CDR2: MDHEN, SYDVKM.